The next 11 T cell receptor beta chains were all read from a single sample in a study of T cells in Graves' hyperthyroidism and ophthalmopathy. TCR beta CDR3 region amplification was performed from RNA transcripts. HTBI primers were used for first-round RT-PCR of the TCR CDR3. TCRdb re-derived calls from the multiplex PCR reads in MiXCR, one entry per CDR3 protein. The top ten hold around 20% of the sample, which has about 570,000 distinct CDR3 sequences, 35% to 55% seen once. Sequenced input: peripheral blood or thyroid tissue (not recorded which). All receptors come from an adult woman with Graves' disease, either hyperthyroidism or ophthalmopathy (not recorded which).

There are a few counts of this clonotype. The DNA for the CDR3 is TGCGCCAGCAGTGAGACAGGGATTAATTCACCCCTCCACTTT. Translated: CASSETGINSPLHF. The chain has TRBV10-2 and TRBJ1-6, with D possibly TRBD1 on 6 matching bases. Germline CDR1 and CDR2: WSHSY and SAAADI. The CDR3 totals 14 residues. The germline V and J ends were trimmed by 2 bases and 6 bases, with 8 bases remaining between them.

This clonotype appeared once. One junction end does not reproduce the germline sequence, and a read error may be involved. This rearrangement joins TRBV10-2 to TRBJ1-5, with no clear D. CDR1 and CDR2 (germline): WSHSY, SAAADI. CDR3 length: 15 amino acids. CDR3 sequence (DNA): TGTGCCAGCAGCCCCCAAGGGTCGGTTACGCAGCCCCAGCATTTT. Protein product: CASSPQGSVTQPQHF.

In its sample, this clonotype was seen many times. The CDR3 DNA reads TGTGCCAGCAGCTTATTAAAGATCACATATAGCAATCAGCCCCAGCATTTT. This translates into CASSLLKITYSNQPQHF. V is TRBV7-8 and J is TRBJ1-5; D is uncertain. V was shortened by 2 bases and J by 0 bases, with 14 bases between the two germline ends. Per the germline V gene, CDR1 is SGHVS and CDR2 is FQNEAQ. The CDR3 has 17 residues. The complete variable domain, with remaining parts taken from reference TRBV7-8 and TRBJ1-5, reads GAGVSQSPRYKVAKRGQDVALRCDPISGHVSLFWYQQALGQGPEFLTYFQNEAQLDKSGLPSDRFFAERPEGSVSTLKIQRTQQEDSAVYLCASSLLKITYSNQPQHFGDGTRLSIL.

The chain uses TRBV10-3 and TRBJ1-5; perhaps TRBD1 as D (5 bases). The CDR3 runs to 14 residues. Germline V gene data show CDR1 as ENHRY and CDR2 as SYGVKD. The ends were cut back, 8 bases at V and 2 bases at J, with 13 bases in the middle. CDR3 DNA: TGTGCCATCGGGGGGGATTTAGGCAATCAGCCCCAGCATTTT. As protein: CAIGGDLGNQPQHF.

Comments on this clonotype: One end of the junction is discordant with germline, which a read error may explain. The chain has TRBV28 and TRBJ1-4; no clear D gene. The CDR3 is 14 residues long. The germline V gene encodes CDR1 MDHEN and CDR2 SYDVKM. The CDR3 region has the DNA TGTGCCAGCAGTTTAGACCTACTTCGGGAAAAACCGTTTTTT. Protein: CASSLDLLREKPFF.

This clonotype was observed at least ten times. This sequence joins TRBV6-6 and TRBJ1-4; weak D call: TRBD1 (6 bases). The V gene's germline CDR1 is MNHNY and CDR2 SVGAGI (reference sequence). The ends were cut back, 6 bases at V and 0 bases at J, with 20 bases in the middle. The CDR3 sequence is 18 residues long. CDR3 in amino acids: CASRMGHPIEATNEKLFF. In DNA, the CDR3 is TGTGCCAGCAGGATGGGACACCCGATTGAGGCAACTAATGAAAAACTGTTTTTT.

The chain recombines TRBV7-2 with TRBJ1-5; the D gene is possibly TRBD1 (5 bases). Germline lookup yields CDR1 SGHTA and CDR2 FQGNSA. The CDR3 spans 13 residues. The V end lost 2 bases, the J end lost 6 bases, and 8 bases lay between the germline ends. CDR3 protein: CASSLRQSQPQHF. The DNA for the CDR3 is TGTGCCAGCAGCTTACGACAGAGTCAGCCCCAGCATTTT. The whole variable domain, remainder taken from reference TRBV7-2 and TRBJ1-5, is GAGVSQSPSNKVTEKGKDVELRCDPISGHTALYWYRQSLGQGLEFLIYFQGNSAPDKSGLPSDRFSAERTGGSVSTLTIQRTQQEDSAVYLCASSLRQSQPQHFGDGTRLSIL.

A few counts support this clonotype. CDR3 region: CASSYFDTQYF. For the CDR3, the DNA is TGTGCCAGCAGTTATTTTGATACGCAGTATTTT. This rearrangement joins TRBV6-5 to TRBJ2-3; D is uncertain. CDR3 size: 11 residues. CDR1 and CDR2 from the germline V gene are MNHEY and SVGAGI. V lost 3 bases and J lost 6, with 4 bases in between.

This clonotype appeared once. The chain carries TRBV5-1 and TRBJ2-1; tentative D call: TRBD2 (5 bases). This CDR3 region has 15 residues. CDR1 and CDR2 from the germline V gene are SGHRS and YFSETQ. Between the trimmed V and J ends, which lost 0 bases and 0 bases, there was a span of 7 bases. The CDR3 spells CASSLERRSYNEQFF. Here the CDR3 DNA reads TGCGCCAGCAGCTTGGAGCGGCGCTCCTACAATGAGCAGTTCTTC.

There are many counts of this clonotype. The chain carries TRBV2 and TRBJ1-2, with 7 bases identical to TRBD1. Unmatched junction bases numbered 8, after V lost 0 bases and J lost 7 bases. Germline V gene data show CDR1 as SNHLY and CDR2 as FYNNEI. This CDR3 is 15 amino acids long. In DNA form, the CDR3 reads TGTGCCAGCAGTGAAGCGCAAAGGGGGCCGGGTGGCTACACCTTC. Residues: CASSEAQRGPGGYTF. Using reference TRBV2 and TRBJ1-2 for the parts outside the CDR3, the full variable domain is EPEVTQTPSHQVTQMGQEVILRCVPISNHLYFYWYRQILGQKVEFLVSFYNNEISEKSEIFDDQFSVERPDGSNFTLKIRSTKLEDSAMYFCASSEAQRGPGGYTFGSGTRLTVV.

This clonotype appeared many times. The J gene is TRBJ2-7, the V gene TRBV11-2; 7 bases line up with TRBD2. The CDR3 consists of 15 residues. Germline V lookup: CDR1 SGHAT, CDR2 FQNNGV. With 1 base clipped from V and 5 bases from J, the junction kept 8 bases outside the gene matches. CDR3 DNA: TGTGCCAGCAGCTTAGGGGGGGGGGAAAGAGACGAGCAGTACTTC. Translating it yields CASSLGGGERDEQYF.